These 19 T cell receptor beta chains were sequenced from one sample in a study of cytomegalovirus exposure and HLA in healthy donors. Both 60 Vbeta primers and 13 Jbeta primers went into the PCR. Measured with immunoSEQ multiplex PCR; TCRdb has only the in-frame clones, and not every one. The sample yields 99,000 or so clones, around 83% seen once. The sequenced sample was PBMCs. These receptor sequences come from a female donor in good health and CMV-seropositive.

In nucleotides, the CDR3 is TGTGCCATCACTGGGACAGTCAACAATGAGCAGTTCTTC. Encoded protein: CAITGTVNNEQFF. The V gene is TRBV10-3, the J gene TRBJ2-1, with 7 bases matching TRBD1. With V trimmed by 7 bases and J by 5 bases, 5 bases remained unmatched. Germline V gene data show CDR1 as ENHRY and CDR2 as SYGVKD. This CDR3 is 13 amino acids long.

This clone is a singleton in its sample. This rearrangement joins TRBV28 to TRBJ1-5; 10 bases fit TRBD1. CDR3 length: 18 amino acids. The germline V gene has CDR1 MDHEN and CDR2 SYDVKM. The trim removed 6 bases at V and 0 bases at J, leaving 11 bases unmatched. DNA for the CDR3: TGTGCCAGCAGCCGACTCCGGGACAGGGGTCATAGCAATCAGCCCCAGCATTTT. As protein: CASSRLRDRGHSNQPQHF.

The chain combines TRBV4-1 with TRBJ2-1; D is perhaps TRBD1 (5 bases). The length of the CDR3 is 12 residues. V gave up 4 bases and J gave up 9 bases, with 10 bases separating them. The germline V gene has CDR1 MGHRA and CDR2 YSYEKL. This CDR3 is CASSLSRVEQFF. The DNA of the CDR3 is TGCGCCAGCAGCCTCTCCAGGGTTGAGCAGTTCTTC.

The chain uses TRBV6-1 and TRBJ1-1; D uncertain. The length of the CDR3 is 15 residues. Germline loops: CDR1 MNHNS, CDR2 SASEGT. Trimming removed 3 bases at V and 4 bases at J, with 15 bases between. CDR3 protein: CASSEGEGRSTEAFF. CDR3 DNA: TGTGCCAGCAGTGAGGGTGAAGGGAGGAGCACTGAAGCTTTCTTT.

This clone was observed a few times. This chain uses TRBV2 with TRBJ2-1; D gene uncertain. Per germline, CDR1 SNHLY and CDR2 FYNNEI. V shed 0 bases and J shed 5 bases, with 8 bases lying between them. The CDR3 runs to 14 residues. The CDR3 region is CASSEAAHHNEQFF. CDR3 bases: TGTGCCAGCAGTGAAGCTGCGCACCACAATGAGCAGTTCTTC.

J is TRBJ2-7 and V is TRBV23-1; D remains ambiguous. TRBV23-1 is designated an ORF whose function remains uncertain. CDR3 length: 15 residues. Trimming stripped 6 bases from V and 2 bases from J, with 17 bases between. In DNA form, the CDR3 reads TGCGCCAGCAGCCGATTGCGACTGATCCCCTACGAGCAGTACTTC. This encodes CASSRLRLIPYEQYF.

V gene TRBV29-1 combines with J gene TRBJ2-7; TRBD2 aligns across 9 bases. The CDR3 contains 15 residues. Trimming took 7 bases from V and 3 from J; bases not matched to a gene: 13. CDR1 is SQVTM, CDR2 ANQGSEA, per germline. The CDR3 region is CSAESSGGHSYEQYF. The CDR3 coding sequence is TGCAGCGCCGAGTCAAGCGGGGGGCACAGCTACGAGCAGTACTTC.

Only one count was recorded for this clone. The chain combines TRBV7-8 with TRBJ2-7; 9 bases are shared with TRBD2. V lost 2 bases and J lost 2; bases outside the gene matches: 4. The CDR3 length is 15 residues. Germline-derived CDR1 and CDR2 are SGHVS and FQNEAQ. The CDR3 DNA reads TGTGCCAGCAGCTTAACGCTAGCGGGGCCCTACGAGCAGTACTTC. Protein sequence: CASSLTLAGPYEQYF.

V usage is TRBV2 and J usage is TRBJ1-3; TRBD1 aligns across 8 bases. CDR1 and CDR2 (germline): SNHLY, FYNNEI. V lost 5 bases to trimming and J lost 4 bases; unmatched junction nucleotides: 7. This CDR3 comprises 15 residues. CDR3 nucleotides: TGTGCCAGCAGTCAAACGGACAGGGAAGGAAACACCATATATTTT. It translates to CASSQTDREGNTIYF.

This rearrangement joins TRBV11-2 to TRBJ1-2; 7 positions agree with TRBD1. This CDR3 has 13 amino acids. V dropped 5 bases and J dropped 6; count of bases not matched to a gene: 6. Germline V lookup: CDR1 SGHAT, CDR2 FQNNGV. This CDR3 is CASSEKTGNGYTF. Here the CDR3 DNA reads TGTGCCAGCAGCGAAAAGACAGGGAATGGCTACACCTTC.

This chain connects TRBV11-3 to TRBJ1-1, with D possibly being TRBD1 (6 bases). The CDR3 length is 13 residues. Trimming stripped 2 bases from V and 11 bases from J, with 15 bases between. Germline CDR1 and CDR2: SGHNT and YENEEA. The CDR3 coding sequence is TGTGCCAGCAGCTTAATGCCCAGGGGTTTGGCTTTCTTT. This encodes CASSLMPRGLAFF.

J is TRBJ1-2 and V is TRBV5-1; unclear D gene. The CDR3 consists of 14 residues. Trimming cost V 0 bases and J 0 bases, with 6 bases left between them. Germline V gene data show CDR1 as SGHRS and CDR2 as YFSETQ. The CDR3 bases are TGCGCCAGCAGCTTGGCTAACTCTAACTATGGCTACACCTTC. This translates into CASSLANSNYGYTF.

The chain joins TRBV7-9 to TRBJ1-1, with D uncertain. V shed 1 base and J shed 1 base, with 10 bases lying between them. CDR3 length: 15 amino acids. Germline CDR1 SEHNR, CDR2 FQNEAQ (reference sequence). The DNA for the CDR3 is TGTGCCAGCAGCTTAGTGGGCAGAAAGAACACTGAAGCTTTCTTT. Amino acid sequence: CASSLVGRKNTEAFF.

The rearrangement joins TRBV11-1 to TRBJ2-7; tentative D call: TRBD1 (5 bases). The CDR3 is 14 residues long. The V and J ends lost 5 bases and 0 bases respectively, with 11 bases between them. Germline V CDR1 and CDR2: SGHAT, FQDESV (reference sequence). The CDR3 here is CASSPKGASYEQYF. The DNA of the CDR3 is TGTGCCAGCAGCCCGAAAGGGGCCTCCTACGAGCAGTACTTC.

V usage is TRBV7-3 and J usage is TRBJ2-1; 9 nucleotides line up with TRBD2. Germline V CDR1 and CDR2: SGHTA, FQGTGA. V shed 1 base and J 4 bases; nucleotides not matched to a gene: 2. The CDR3 has 15 amino acids. CDR3 bases: TGTGCCAGCAGCTTAATTCTAGCGGGGTACAATGAGCAGTTCTTC. This sequence encodes CASSLILAGYNEQFF.

The chain is built from TRBV2 and TRBJ2-7, with 8 bases matching TRBD1. CDR3 length equals 15 residues. The germline V gene encodes CDR1 SNHLY and CDR2 FYNNEI. V trimming: 3 bases; J trimming: 2 bases; junction bases outside the gene matches: 6. CDR3 protein: CASSDRGQGTYEQYF. The DNA for the CDR3 is TGTGCCAGCAGTGACAGGGGGCAAGGAACCTACGAGCAGTACTTC.

The V call is TRBV2, the J call TRBJ1-1, with a tentative D call TRBD1 (5 bases). The CDR3 totals 12 residues. V was shortened by 2 bases and J by 11 bases, with 12 bases between the two germline ends. The germline V gene encodes CDR1 SNHLY and CDR2 FYNNEI. CDR3 sequence reads: CASSELGARAFF. The CDR3 DNA sequence: TGTGCCAGCAGTGAACTTGGGGCGCGGGCTTTCTTT.

The chain has TRBV27 and TRBJ2-1; TRBD1 agrees at 8 bases. Germline lookup yields CDR1 MNHEY and CDR2 SMNVEV (reference sequence). V dropped 3 bases and J dropped 4; count of bases not matched to a gene: 8. This CDR3 contains 16 residues. The CDR3 bases are TGTGCCAGCAGTTTTCGTAGGACAGGGATTTACAATGAGCAGTTCTTC. Residues: CASSFRRTGIYNEQFF.

The rearrangement joins TRBV27 to TRBJ2-5, with 7 bases lining up with TRBD1. The CDR3 has 15 amino acids. Germline V lookup: CDR1 MNHEY, CDR2 SMNVEV (reference sequence). Losses at the gene ends were 5 bases for V and 4 bases for J; bases not matched to a gene: 10. The CDR3 bases are TGTGCCAGCAGTCCTCTGAGACAGGGTTTAGAGACCCAGTACTTC. Amino acids: CASSPLRQGLETQYF.